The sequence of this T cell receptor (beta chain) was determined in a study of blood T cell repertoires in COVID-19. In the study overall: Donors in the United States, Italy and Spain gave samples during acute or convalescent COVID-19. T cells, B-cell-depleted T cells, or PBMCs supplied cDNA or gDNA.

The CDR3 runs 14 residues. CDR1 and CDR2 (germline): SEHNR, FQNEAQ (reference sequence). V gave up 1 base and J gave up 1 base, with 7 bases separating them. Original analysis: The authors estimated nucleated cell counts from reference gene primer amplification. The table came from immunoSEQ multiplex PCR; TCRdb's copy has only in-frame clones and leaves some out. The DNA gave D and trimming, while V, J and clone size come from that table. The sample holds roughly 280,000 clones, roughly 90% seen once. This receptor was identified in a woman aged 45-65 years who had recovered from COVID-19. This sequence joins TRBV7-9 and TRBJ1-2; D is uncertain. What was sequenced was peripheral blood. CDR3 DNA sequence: TGTGCCAGCAGCTTAGGAGGACTTAACTATGGCTACACCTTC. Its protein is CASSLGGLNYGYTF.